This paragraph reports one T cell receptor beta chain. It has no much larger one-base neighbor in the sample; base qualities were not kept. From cysteine to phenylalanine, the CDR3 is 13 amino acids long. Of the read, only the CDR3 DNA is kept; its 39 bases are in frame from base 1. According to the germline V gene (reference sequence), CDR1 reads GTSNPN and CDR2 reads SVGIG. Trimming removed 3 bases from V and 10 bases from J, leaving 13 bases between the germline ends. This record comes from a study of graft-versus-host responses after intestinal transplantation listed by TCRdb under 2021. Regarding the study in general: Multivisceral, liver-intestinal, or isolated intestinal transplants were received by the recipients. Rather than going through the commercial service, samples from a few later patients were sequenced in-house on an Illumina MiSeq and processed with MiXCR. Alloreactive clones were identified by sequencing pre-transplant mixed lymphocyte reaction products and comparing these products with unstimulated pre-transplant donor and recipient T cells. A peak of at least 4% donor T cells among recipient peripheral blood mononuclear cells was the definition used for donor T cell macrochimerism. Of the 20 to 25 intestinal transplant recipients enrolled in the cohort, one of whom was a retransplant, a few patients without pretransplant specimens were excluded. Bulk TCR-beta CDR3 sequencing was used to track graft-versus-host and host-versus-graft alloreactive T cell clones in the graft, circulation and bone marrow after intestinal transplantation. Every recipient was given anti-thymocyte globulin induction, followed by roughly 3 years of maintenance tacrolimus and steroids. Beyond this particular receptor, the publication reports: In patients with donor T cell macrochimerism, the allografts had high GvH to HvG T cell clonal ratios. Early after transplant, peak levels of circulating GvH clones were associated with declines in HvG clones. GvH clones turned up in recipient bone marrow, with some appearing earlier in ileal mucosa or blood, a pattern consistent with an intestinal mucosal origin. The conclusions were limited by the relatively low number and heterogeneity of the intestinal transplant patients.

The label giving this sample's time point can be read as: cells obtained before transplantation from donor or recipient. In mixed lymphocyte reactions, around 200,000 CFSE-labeled pre-transplant responders were plated with around 200,000 irradiated violet-dye-labeled stimulators and cultured for around six days. Proliferating CD3+CD4+CFSE-low and CD3+CD8+CFSE-low responder cells were FACS-sorted on a BD Influx sorter after the mixed lymphocyte reaction. The library was generated by the immunoSEQ multiplex PCR assay. For most patients, genomic DNA was isolated with the Qiagen DNeasy Blood and Tissue Kit and shipped frozen to Adaptive Biotechnologies for TCR sequencing. High-throughput TCR-beta CDR3 sequencing of genomic DNA from most patients was performed by Adaptive Biotechnologies. Under the source paper's analysis protocol: Adaptive's ImmunoSEQ software supplied the TCR sequencing data for around 19 patients, while MiXCR and VDJtools were used to process three other patients. To correct CD4 versus CD8 sorting errors, any sequence found in both subsets at a frequency ratio below 5:1 was removed. CDR3 nucleotide sequences shared by donor and recipient were removed because the origin of these sequences could not be assigned. Alloreactive clones required at least 2-fold expansion over unstimulated cells and minimum CFSE-low frequency of 0.002% (template counts) or 0.001% (read counts). Mappable clones were those detected in sequenced pre-transplant spleen, lymph node, or MLR CFSE-low populations of the donor or recipient. The cumulative frequency of alloreactive clones was calculated as a percentage of all sequences, weighted by copy number. The source is immuneACCESS, and TCRdb retained only in-frame sequences with V and J called. Part of the clones is not carried over; for the studies checked, unresolved V genes explain less than half of this, and the remainder is unexplained. V, J and clone size were drawn from that table, and D and trimming were deduced from the DNA. The sample table lists approximately 20,000 clones, 35% to 45% of them with a count of one. Approximately 0.9% of the sample comes from the top ten.

The V and J segments used are TRBV30 and TRBJ1-6; a tentative D match to TRBD1 spans 6 bases. This clonotype originated in a human patient who received an intestinal transplant. Here the sequenced sample was alloreactive CD4+ T cells from a mixed lymphocyte reaction culture, taken before intestinal transplant. This specimen's cell subset or site label, interpreted: CFSE-low proliferating T cells sorted from roughly six-day pre-transplant mixed lymphocyte reaction (GvH or HvG direction). The CDR3: CAWREQGSSPLHF. Read as DNA, the sequence is TGTGCCTGGAGGGAACAGGGAAGCTCACCCCTCCACTTT. The variable domain in full, with residues beyond the CDR3 obtained from the reference TRBV30 and TRBJ1-6 genes, is SQTIHQWPATLVQPVGSPLSLECTVEGTSNPNLYWYRQAAGRGLQLLFYSVGIGQISSEVPQNLSASRPQDRQFILSSKKLLLSDSGFYLCAWREQGSSPLHFGNGTRLTVT.